The T cell receptor beta chain described here comes from a study of blood T cells in healthy people across ages. Overall study results and limits: Diversity was higher, and naive CD4+ cells more numerous, in long-lived donors than in aged donors. Significant beta diversity loss was already apparent by age 40, declining roughly linearly. Using unsorted PBMCs precluded a conclusive naive versus antigen-experienced comparison.

Then a second PCR, running roughly 7 to 11 cycles, was carried out with a sample-barcoded 5' primer and a J-beta primer mix. One entry per CDR3 protein, called by TCRdb with MiXCR from the 5' RACE reads. The top ten hold 15% to 20% of the sample, which has 790,000 or so distinct CDR3 sequences, 35% to 50% seen once. The individuals who served as donors were healthy Caucasians living in Russia, aged about 6 to 95. This clonotype was picked up one time. Its antigen is not identified. A junction end diverges from the germline sequence, so it may reflect a read error. Sequences were obtained from blood. The receptor comes from an elderly man in good health.

The CDR3 DNA follows: TGTACCAGCAACCCCAGGACTAGGTCCAATGAGCAGTACTTC. This encodes CTSNPRTRSNEQYF. This chain connects TRBV6-1 to TRBJ2-7, with TRBD2 identical over 7 bases. Germline-derived CDR1 and CDR2 are MNHNS and SASEGT. The CDR3 sequence is 14 residues long.